The source of this T cell receptor beta chain is a study of regulatory T cells in long-lasting Graves disease. Trimming cost V 5 bases and J 7 bases; bases outside gene matches: 10. The CDR3 has 17 residues. Remarks on this clonotype: Antigen specificity is unknown.

Time point meaning: persistent/refractory GD, antithyroid drugs over 5 years with positive TRAb. Extracted PBMC RNA gave rise to the TCR library. Diagnoses of Graves' disease were made by American Thyroid Association guidelines. The authors built TCR beta libraries using iRepertoire HTBI primers and Arm-PCR of CDR3 regions. Via MiXCR, TCRdb re-called the multiplex PCR reads, giving one row per CDR3 protein. The table has 500,000 to 700,000 distinct CDR3 sequences, about 30% seen once. Points from the study as a whole: Lower TCR diversity was seen in persistent Graves' patients than in newly diagnosed ones. Whereas 1,000 or so public clonotypes were shared by new patients, persistent patients shared more, at 2,500 to 3,500.

The source was peripheral blood mononuclear cells (PBMCs), collected when the disease was refractory, from a patient treated with antithyroid drugs. The sequence came from a female donor with Graves disease. The rearrangement links TRBV12-3 or TRBV12-4 to TRBJ1-6; 11 bases fit TRBD1. The CDR3 reads CASSIGQGARGNSPLHF. The CDR3, as DNA: TGTGCCAGCAGTATAGGACAGGGGGCGCGAGGGAATTCACCCCTCCACTTT.